This TCR beta chain was retrieved from a study of PD-1 blockade in mismatch repair-deficient tumors. CDR1 is ENHRY, CDR2 SYGVKD, per germline. The CDR3 loop spans 16 amino acids. Between the trimmed V and J ends, which lost 7 bases and 5 bases, there was a span of 20 bases. Clones were read by immunoSEQ multiplex PCR, and TCRdb kept only the in-frame ones, dropping some. The data contain approximately 38,000 clones, about 85% of them singletons. The gene calls are TRBV10-3 and TRBJ2-2; D ambiguous. The TCR sequence derives from an adult with mismatch repair-deficient cancer. The sample consisted of peripheral blood, taken 4 weeks after starting pembrolizumab. The CDR3 sequence is CAITYDDLATTGELFF. The CDR3 nucleotides are TGTGCCATCACCTACGACGACCTTGCTACTACCGGGGAGCTGTTTTTT.